The text below deals with one TCR beta chain. The germline CDR1 and CDR2 sequences are SGHTA and FQGNSA. The CDR3 runs to 14 residues. The V and J ends lost 5 bases and 4 bases respectively, with 11 bases between them. This record belongs to a study of CD8 T cells in Susac syndrome. cDNA came from approximately 0.5 to 1 ug RNA primed by random hexamers. TCRdb re-derived calls from the immunoSEQ multiplex PCR reads in MiXCR, one entry per CDR3 protein. The data hold around 140,000 distinct CDR3 sequences, with just under 95% observed a single time. The chain is built from TRBV7-2 and TRBJ2-2, with D tentatively TRBD1 or TRBD2 (6 bases each). The sequencing sample was made of CD4+ T cells from PBMCs. The sequence was obtained from a human donor with Susac syndrome. The CDR3 bases are TGTGCCAGCAGCCTCGGAGGGGGCACCGGGGAGCTGTTTTTT. Translating gives CASSLGGGTGELFF.